This T cell receptor beta chain was retrieved from a study of beta chain features in type 1 diabetes. This clone has more than one count but fewer than ten. No antigen is known for it. The study, taken as a whole, reports: There were fewer insertions and more deletions at the VDJ junctions of type 1 diabetes patients. Naive, central memory and Treg TCRB repertoires seemed to resemble each other more closely in patients than they did in healthy donors.

Expressed TCRB transcripts were sequenced after all isolated RNA was converted to cDNA. Sequencing was performed with immunoSEQ multiplex PCR; in TCRdb, only in-frame clones are kept and a portion is missing. The sample holds about 140,000 clones, around a tenth seen once. With 0 bases clipped from V and 6 bases from J, the junction kept 3 bases outside the gene matches. Germline assignment: CDR1 MNHEY and CDR2 SVGAGI. The CDR3 is made up of 16 amino acids. Sorting based on CD45RO/CCR7/CD25/CD127/CD95/CD27 separated CD4+ naive, central memory, regulatory and stem cell-like memory cells. This chain connects TRBV6-5 to TRBJ2-1; 12 bases match TRBD2. The sequencing sample was made of central memory CD4+ T cells from blood. The clonotype comes from a woman between 40 and 55 years old in good health. CDR3 sequence: CASSYSLAGGTNEQFF. DNA of the CDR3: TGTGCCAGCAGTTACTCCCTAGCGGGGGGGACCAATGAGCAGTTCTTC.